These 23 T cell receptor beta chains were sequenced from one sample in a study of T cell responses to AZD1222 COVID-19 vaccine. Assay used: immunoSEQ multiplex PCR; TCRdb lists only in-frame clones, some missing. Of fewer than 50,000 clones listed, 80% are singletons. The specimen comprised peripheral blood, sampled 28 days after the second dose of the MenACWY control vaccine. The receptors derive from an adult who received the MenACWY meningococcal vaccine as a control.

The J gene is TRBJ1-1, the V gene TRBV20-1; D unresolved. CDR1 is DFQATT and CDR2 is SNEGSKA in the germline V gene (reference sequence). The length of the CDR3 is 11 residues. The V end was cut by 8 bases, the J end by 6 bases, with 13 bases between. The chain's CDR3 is CSTKDTSEAFF. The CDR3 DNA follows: TGCAGTACTAAAGACACATCTGAAGCTTTCTTT.

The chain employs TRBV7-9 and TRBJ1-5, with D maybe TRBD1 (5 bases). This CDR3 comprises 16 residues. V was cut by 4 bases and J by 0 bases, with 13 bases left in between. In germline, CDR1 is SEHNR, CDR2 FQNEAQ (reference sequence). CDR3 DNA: TGTGCCAGCAGCTCCGATACGACAGCTAGCAATCAGCCCCAGCATTTT. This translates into CASSSDTTASNQPQHF.

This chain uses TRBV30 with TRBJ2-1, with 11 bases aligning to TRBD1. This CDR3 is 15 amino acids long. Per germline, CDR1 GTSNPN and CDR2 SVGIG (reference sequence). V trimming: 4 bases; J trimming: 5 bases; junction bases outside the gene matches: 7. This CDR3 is CAWTLGQGAHNEQFF. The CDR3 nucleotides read TGTGCCTGGACCCTCGGACAGGGGGCCCACAATGAGCAGTTCTTC.

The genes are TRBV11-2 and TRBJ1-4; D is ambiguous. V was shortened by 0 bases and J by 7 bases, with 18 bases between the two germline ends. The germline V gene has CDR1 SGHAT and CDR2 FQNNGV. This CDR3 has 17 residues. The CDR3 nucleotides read TGTGCCAGCAGCTTAGATACGGGCGCGTTATTTCTTGAAAAACTGTTTTTT. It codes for CASSLDTGALFLEKLFF.

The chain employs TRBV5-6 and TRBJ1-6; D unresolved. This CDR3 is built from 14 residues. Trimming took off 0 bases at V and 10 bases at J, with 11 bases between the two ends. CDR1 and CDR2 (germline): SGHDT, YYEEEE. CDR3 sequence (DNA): TGTGCCAGCAGCTTGGCCGGCGTTGGGTCACCCCTCCACTTT. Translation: CASSLAGVGSPLHF.

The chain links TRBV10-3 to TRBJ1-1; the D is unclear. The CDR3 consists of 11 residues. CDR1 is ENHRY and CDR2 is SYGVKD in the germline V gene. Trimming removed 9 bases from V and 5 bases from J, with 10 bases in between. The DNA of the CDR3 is TGTGCCATAGCCGCGGGAACTGAAGCTTTCTTT. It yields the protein CAIAAGTEAFF.

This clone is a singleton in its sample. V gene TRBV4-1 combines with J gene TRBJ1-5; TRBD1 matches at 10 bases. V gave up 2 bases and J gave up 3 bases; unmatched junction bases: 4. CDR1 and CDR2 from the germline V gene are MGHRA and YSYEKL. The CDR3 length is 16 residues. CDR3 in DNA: TGCGCCAGCAGCCAACCGGGACAGGGGTACAATCAGCCCCAGCATTTT. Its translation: CASSQPGQGYNQPQHF.

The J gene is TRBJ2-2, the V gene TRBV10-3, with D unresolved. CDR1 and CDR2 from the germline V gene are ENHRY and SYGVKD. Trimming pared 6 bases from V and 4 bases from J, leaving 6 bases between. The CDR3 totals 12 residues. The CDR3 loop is CAISDPTGELFF. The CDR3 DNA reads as TGTGCCATCAGCGACCCCACCGGGGAGCTGTTTTTT.

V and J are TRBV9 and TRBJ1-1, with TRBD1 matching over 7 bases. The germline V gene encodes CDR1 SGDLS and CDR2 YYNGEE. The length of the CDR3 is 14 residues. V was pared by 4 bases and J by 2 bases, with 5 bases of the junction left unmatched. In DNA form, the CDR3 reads TGTGCCAGCAGCCCCGGACAGGTCAACACTGAAGCTTTCTTT. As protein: CASSPGQVNTEAFF.

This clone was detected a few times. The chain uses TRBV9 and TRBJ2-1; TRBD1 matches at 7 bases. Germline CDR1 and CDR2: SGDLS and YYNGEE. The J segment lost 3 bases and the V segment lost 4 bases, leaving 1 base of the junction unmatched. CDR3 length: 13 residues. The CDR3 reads CASSRTGYNEQFF. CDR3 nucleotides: TGTGCCAGCAGCAGGACAGGCTACAATGAGCAGTTCTTC.

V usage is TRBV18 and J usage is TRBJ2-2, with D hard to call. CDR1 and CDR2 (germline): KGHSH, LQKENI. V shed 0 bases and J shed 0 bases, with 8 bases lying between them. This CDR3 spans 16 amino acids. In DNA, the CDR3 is TGTGCCAGCTCACCACCGGGATCCTCGAACACCGGGGAGCTGTTTTTT. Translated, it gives CASSPPGSSNTGELFF.

CDR3 DNA: TGTGCCACCAGTGTCTGGGGACATGAGAGAGATACGCAGTATTTT. Its translation: CATSVWGHERDTQYF. J is TRBJ2-3 and V is TRBV24-1, with TRBD1 as a possible D gene (6 bases). CDR3 size: 15 residues. The V gene lost 5 bases and the J gene lost 5 bases, with 16 bases spanning the gap. Per the germline V gene, CDR1 is KGHDR and CDR2 is SFDVKD.

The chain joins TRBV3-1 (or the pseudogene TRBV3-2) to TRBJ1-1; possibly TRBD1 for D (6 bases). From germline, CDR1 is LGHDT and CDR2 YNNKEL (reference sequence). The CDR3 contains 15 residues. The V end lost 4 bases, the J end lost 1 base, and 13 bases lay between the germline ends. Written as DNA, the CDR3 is TGTGCCAGCAGCCGAAGGGGGGATGGGAACACTGAAGCTTTCTTT. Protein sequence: CASSRRGDGNTEAFF.

CDR3 nucleotides: TGTGCCAGCAGTTTCGGGTCCTACACCGGGGAGCTGTTTTTT. Encoded protein: CASSFGSYTGELFF. The chain carries TRBV25-1 and TRBJ2-2; no clear D. CDR1 is MGHDK and CDR2 is SYGVNS in the germline V gene. There are 14 residues in the CDR3. Trimming cost V 5 bases and J 3 bases, with 10 bases left between them. Full variable domain (rest looked up from reference TRBV25-1 and TRBJ2-2): EADIYQTPRYLVIGTGKKITLECSQTMGHDKMYWYQQDPGMELHLIHYSYGVNSTEKGDLSSESTVSRIRTEHFPLTLESARPSHTSQYLCASSFGSYTGELFFGEGSRLTVL.

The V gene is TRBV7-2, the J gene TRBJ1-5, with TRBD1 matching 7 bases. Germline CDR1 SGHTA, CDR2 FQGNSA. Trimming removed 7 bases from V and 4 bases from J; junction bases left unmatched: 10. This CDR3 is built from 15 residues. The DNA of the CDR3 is TGTGCCAGCACCCAGGGTGCAGGGGGAAATCAGCCCCAGCATTTT. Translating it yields CASTQGAGGNQPQHF.

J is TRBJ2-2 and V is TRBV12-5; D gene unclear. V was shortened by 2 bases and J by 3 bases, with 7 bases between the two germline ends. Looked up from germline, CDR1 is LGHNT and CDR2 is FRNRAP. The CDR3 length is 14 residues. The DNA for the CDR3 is TGTGCTAGTGGTTTGACAGTGTACACCGGGGAGCTGTTTTTT. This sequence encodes CASGLTVYTGELFF.

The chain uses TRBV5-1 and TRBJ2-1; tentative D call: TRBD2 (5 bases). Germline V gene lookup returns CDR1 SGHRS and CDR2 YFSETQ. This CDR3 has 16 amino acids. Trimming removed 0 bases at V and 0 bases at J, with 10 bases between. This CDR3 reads CASSLAGGSSYNEQFF. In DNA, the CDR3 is TGCGCCAGCAGCTTGGCCGGTGGGAGCTCCTACAATGAGCAGTTCTTC.

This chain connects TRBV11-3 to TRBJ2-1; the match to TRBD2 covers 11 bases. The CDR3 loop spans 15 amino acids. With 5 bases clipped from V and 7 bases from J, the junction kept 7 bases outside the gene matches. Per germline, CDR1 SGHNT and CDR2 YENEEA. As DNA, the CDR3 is TGTGCCAGCAGCACCCGACTAGCGGGGCTTAATGAGCAGTTCTTC. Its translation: CASSTRLAGLNEQFF.

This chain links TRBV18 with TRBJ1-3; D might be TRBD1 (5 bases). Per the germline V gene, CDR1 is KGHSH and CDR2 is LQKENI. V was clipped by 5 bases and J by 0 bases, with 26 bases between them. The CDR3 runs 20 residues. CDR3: CASSVLSGTPGGDSGNTIYF. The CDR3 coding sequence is TGTGCCAGCTCAGTACTTTCAGGGACCCCAGGCGGAGACTCTGGAAACACCATATATTTT.

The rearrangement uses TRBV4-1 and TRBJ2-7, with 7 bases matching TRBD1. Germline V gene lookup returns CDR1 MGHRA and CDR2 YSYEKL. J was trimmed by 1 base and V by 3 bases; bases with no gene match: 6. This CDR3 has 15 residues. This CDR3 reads CASSQDRQGSYEQYF. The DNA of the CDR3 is TGCGCCAGCAGCCAGGATAGACAGGGTTCCTACGAGCAGTACTTC.

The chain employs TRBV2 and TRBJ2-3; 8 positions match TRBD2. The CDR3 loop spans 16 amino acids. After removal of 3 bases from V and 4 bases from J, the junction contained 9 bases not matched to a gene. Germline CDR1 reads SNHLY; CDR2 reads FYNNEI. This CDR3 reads CASSEGLAGFPDTQYF. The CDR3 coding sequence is TGTGCCAGCAGTGAGGGATTAGCGGGATTTCCAGATACGCAGTATTTT. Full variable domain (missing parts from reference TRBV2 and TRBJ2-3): EPEVTQTPSHQVTQMGQEVILRCVPISNHLYFYWYRQILGQKVEFLVSFYNNEISEKSEIFDDQFSVERPDGSNFTLKIRSTKLEDSAMYFCASSEGLAGFPDTQYFGPGTRLTVL.

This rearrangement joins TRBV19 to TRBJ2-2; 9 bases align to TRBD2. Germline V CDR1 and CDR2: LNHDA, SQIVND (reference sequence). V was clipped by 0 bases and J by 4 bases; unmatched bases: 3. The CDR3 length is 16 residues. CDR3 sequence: CASSIDASGTTGELFF. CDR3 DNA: TGTGCCAGTAGTATAGATGCTAGCGGGACCACCGGGGAGCTGTTTTTT.

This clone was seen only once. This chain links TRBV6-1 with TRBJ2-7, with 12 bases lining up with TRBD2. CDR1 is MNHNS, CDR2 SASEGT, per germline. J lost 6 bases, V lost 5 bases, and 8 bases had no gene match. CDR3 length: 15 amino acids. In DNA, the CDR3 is TGTGCCAGCAGTCCCAGGACTAGCGGGAACGCCGAGCAGTACTTC. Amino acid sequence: CASSPRTSGNAEQYF.